One T cell receptor (beta chain) is described in this entry. What it binds is unknown. This CDR3 is 13 amino acids long. Germline V gene lookup returns CDR1 MDHEN and CDR2 SYDVKM. V shed 5 bases and J shed 2 bases, with 9 bases lying between them. Per sample, a minimum of 6 million PBMCs were isolated. The source of the sample is a study of blood T cells in healthy people across ages. A sample-barcoded 5' primer and a J-beta primer mix were used in a second PCR of roughly 7 to 11 cycles. Every cDNA molecule carried a tag from a template-switch adaptor bearing 12 random nucleotides. TCRdb recomputed calls from the 5' RACE reads with MiXCR, one row per CDR3 protein. This sample has about 1.7 million distinct CDR3 sequences; roughly 28% occur once, and the top ten carry about 8%. Study-level findings and limits: A conclusive naive versus antigen-experienced comparison was prevented by the unsorted PBMCs.

This clonotype originated in a woman in her 30s in good health. The sample was blood. The chain recombines TRBV28 with TRBJ1-2; no definite D call. The CDR3 sequence is CASSMTTNYGYTF. The CDR3 region has the DNA TGTGCCAGCAGTATGACAACCAACTATGGCTACACCTTC.